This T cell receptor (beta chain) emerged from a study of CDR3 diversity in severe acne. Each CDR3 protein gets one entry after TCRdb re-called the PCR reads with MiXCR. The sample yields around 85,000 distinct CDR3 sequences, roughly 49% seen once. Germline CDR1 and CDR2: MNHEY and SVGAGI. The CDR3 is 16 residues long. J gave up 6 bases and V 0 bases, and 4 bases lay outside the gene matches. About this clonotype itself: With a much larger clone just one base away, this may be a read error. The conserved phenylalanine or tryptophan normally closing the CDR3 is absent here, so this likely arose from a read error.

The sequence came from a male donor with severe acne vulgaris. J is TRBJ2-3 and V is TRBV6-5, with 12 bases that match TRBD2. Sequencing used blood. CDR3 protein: CASSYSIGTSGDTQYL. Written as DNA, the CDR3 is TGTGCCAGCAGTTACTCGATAGGGACTAGCGGGGATACGCAGTATCTT.